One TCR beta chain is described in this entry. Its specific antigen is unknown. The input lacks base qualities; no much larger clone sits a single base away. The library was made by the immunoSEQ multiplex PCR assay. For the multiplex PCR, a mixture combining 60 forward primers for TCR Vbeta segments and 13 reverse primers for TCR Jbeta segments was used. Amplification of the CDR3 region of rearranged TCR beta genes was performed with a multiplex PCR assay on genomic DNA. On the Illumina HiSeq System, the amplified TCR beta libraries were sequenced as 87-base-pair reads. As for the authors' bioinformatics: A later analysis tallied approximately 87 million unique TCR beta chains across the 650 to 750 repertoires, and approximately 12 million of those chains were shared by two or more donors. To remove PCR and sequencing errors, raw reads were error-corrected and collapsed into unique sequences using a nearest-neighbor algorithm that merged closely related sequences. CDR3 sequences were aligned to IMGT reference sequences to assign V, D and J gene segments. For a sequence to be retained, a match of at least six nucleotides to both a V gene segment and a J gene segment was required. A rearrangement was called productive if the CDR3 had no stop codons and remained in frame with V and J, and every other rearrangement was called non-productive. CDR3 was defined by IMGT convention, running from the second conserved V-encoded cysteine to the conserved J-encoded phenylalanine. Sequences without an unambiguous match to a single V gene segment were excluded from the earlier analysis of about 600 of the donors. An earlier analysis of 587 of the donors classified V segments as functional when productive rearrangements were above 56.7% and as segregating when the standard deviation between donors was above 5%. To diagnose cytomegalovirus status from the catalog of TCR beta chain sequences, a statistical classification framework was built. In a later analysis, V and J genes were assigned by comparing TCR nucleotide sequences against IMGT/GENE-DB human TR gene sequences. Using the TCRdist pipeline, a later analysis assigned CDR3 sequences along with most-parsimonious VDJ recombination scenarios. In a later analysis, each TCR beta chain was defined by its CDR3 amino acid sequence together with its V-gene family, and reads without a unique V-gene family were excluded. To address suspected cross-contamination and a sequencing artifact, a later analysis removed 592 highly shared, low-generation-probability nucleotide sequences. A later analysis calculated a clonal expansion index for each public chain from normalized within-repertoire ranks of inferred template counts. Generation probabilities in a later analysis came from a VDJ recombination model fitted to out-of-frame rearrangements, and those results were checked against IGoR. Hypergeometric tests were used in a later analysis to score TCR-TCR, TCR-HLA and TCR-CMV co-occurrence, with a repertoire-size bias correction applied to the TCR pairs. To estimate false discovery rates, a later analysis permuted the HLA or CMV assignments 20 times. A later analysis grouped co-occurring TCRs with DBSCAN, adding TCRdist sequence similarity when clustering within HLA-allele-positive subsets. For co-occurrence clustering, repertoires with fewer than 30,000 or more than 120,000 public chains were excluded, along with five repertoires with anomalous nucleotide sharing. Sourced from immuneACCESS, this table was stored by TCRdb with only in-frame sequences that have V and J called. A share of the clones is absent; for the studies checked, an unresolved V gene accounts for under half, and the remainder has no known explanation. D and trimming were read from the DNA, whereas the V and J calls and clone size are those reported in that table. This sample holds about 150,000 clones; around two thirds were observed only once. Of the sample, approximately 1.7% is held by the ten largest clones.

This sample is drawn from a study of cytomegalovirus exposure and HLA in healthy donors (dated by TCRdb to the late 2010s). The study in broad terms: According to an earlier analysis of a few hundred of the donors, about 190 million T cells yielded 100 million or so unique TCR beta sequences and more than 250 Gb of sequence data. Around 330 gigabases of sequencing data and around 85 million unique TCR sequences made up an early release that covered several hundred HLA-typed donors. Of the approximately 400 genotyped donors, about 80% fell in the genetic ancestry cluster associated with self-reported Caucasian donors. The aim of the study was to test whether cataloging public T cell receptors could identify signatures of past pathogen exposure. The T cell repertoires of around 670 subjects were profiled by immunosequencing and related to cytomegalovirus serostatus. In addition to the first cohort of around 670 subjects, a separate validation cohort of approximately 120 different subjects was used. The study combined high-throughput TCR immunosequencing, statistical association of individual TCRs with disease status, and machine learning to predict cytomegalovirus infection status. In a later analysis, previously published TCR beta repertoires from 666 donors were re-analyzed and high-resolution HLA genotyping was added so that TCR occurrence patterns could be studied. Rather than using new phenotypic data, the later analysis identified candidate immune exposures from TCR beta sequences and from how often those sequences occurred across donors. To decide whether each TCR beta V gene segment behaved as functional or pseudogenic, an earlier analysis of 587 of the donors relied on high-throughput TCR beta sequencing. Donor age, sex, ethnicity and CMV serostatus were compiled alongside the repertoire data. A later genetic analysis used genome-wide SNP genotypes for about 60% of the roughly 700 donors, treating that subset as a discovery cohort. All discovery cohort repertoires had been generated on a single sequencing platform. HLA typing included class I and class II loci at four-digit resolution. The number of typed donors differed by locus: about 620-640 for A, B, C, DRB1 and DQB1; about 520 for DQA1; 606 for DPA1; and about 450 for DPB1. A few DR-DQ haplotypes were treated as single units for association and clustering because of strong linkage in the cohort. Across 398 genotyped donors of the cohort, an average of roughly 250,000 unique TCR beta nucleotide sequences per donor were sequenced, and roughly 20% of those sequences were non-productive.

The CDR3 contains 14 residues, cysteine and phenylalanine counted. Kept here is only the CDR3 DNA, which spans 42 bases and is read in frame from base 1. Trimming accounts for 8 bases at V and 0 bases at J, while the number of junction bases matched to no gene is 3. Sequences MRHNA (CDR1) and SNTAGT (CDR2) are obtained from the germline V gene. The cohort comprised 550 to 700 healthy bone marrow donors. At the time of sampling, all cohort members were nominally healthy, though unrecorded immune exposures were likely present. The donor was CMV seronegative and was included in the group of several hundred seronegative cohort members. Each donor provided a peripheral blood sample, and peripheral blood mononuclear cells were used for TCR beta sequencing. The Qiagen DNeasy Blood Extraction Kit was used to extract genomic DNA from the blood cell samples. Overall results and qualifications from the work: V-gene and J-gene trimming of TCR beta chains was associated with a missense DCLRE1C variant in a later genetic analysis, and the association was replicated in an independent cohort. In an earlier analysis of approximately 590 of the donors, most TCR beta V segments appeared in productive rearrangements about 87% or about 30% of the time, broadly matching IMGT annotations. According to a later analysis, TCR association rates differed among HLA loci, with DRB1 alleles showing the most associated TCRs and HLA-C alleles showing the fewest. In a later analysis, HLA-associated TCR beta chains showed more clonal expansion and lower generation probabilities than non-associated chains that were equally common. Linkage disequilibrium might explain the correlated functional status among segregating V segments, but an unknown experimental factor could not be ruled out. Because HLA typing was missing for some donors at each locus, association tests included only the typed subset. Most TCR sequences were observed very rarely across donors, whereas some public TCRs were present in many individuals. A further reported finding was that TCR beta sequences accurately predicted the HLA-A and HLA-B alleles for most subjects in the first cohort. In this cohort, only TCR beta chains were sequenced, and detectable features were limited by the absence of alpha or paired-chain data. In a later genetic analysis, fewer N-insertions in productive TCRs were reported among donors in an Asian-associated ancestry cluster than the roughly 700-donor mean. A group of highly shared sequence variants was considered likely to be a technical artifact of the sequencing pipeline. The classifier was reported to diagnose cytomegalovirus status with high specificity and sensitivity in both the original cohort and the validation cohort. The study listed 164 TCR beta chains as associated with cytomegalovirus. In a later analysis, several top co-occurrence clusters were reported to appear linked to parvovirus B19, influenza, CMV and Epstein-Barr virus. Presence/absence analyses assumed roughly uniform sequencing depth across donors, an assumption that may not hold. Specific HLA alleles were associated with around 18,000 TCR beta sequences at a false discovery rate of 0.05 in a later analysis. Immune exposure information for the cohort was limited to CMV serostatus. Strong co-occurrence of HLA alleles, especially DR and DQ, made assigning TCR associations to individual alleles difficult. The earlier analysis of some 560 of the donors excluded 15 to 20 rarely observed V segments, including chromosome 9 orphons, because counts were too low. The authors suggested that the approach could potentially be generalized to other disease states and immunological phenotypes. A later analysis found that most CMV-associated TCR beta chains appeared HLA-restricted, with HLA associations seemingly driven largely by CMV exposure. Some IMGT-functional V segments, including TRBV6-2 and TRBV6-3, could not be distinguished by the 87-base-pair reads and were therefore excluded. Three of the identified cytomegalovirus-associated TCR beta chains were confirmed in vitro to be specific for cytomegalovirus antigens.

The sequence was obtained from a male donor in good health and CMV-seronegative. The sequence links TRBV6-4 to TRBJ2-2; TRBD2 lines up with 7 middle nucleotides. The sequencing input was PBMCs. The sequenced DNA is TGTGCCAGCGAGCGGGACTCGAACACCGGGGAGCTGTTTTTT. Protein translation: CASERDSNTGELFF.